This TCR beta chain was found in a study of response to subunit inactivated influenza vaccine. Points from the study as a whole: There was a suggestion from the authors that each seasonal influenza vaccination recruits few new T cells.

Concerning this clonotype itself: Its antigen remains unidentified.

V was clipped by 1 base and J by 2 bases, with 10 bases between them. Germline CDR1 and CDR2: KGHDR and SFDVKD. The CDR3 runs 15 residues. TCRdb passed the RT-PCR reads through MiXCR, listing each CDR3 protein once. The sample includes hundreds of thousands of distinct CDR3 sequences, around 9.9% seen only once; the top ten take roughly 12%. The source is a man aged 45-65 years who received an inactivated influenza vaccine. Sequencing used PBMCs from blood, obtained more than 35 days after vaccination. The genes are TRBV24-1 and TRBJ2-5, with D possibly TRBD2 on 5 matching bases. CDR3 DNA sequence: TGTGCCACCAGTGATTTTCGGGGATATCAAGAGACCCAGTACTTC. It codes for CATSDFRGYQETQYF.